The source of this T cell receptor (beta chain) is a study of graft-versus-host responses after intestinal transplantation (dated by TCRdb to 2020 to 2023). Background for the entire study: Multivisceral, liver-intestinal, or isolated intestinal transplants were received by the recipients. Graft-versus-host and host-versus-graft alloreactive T cell clones were tracked in the graft, circulation and bone marrow after intestinal transplantation using bulk TCR-beta CDR3 sequencing. Anti-thymocyte globulin induction was given to all recipients, followed by maintenance tacrolimus and steroids for 2 to 3 years. The cohort enrolled some 24 intestinal transplant recipients, one of whom was a retransplant, and a few patients without pretransplant specimens were excluded. Rather than going through the commercial service, samples from a few later patients were sequenced in-house on an Illumina MiSeq and processed with MiXCR. Alloreactive clones were identified by sequencing pre-transplant mixed lymphocyte reaction products and comparing them with unstimulated pre-transplant donor and recipient T cells. A peak of at least 4% donor T cells among recipient peripheral blood mononuclear cells was the definition used for donor T cell macrochimerism. General study outcomes and caveats: The conclusions were limited by the relatively low number and heterogeneity of the intestinal transplant patients. Early after transplant, peak levels of circulating GvH clones were found to be associated with declines in HvG clones. GvH clones turned up in recipient bone marrow, with some appearing earlier in ileal mucosa or blood, a pattern consistent with an intestinal mucosal origin. In patients with donor T cell macrochimerism, the allografts had high GvH to HvG T cell clonal ratios.

V ends up 2 bases short and J 3 bases short, with an unmatched junction base count of 5. The CDR3 covers 15 residues, taking in both the cysteine and the phenylalanine. The kept DNA is CDR3 alone, 45 bases in frame from the first base. CDR1 SGHAT and CDR2 FQNNGV were looked up in the germline V gene. Details on this clone: Its antigen is still unknown. No much larger clone is present one base from it, and per-base qualities are unavailable.

The time point label, read with the paper, signifies: cells obtained before transplantation from donor or recipient. CD3+CD4+ and CD3+CD8+ populations were FACS-sorted from unstimulated pre-transplant donor and recipient cells taken from spleen or lymph nodes. Libraries were constructed by the immunoSEQ multiplex PCR assay. For most patients, genomic DNA was isolated using the Qiagen DNeasy Blood and Tissue Kit and was shipped frozen to Adaptive Biotechnologies for TCR sequencing. Adaptive Biotechnologies carried out high-throughput TCR-beta CDR3 sequencing of genomic DNA for most patients. Processing in the source paper ran as follows. TCR sequencing data were retrieved from Adaptive's ImmunoSEQ software for around 18 patients, whereas a few other patients were processed with MiXCR and VDJtools. To correct CD4 versus CD8 sorting errors, any sequence found in both subsets at a frequency ratio below 5:1 was removed. Because the origin of CDR3 nucleotide sequences shared between donor and recipient could not be assigned, those sequences were removed. To count as alloreactive, a clone needed at least 2-fold expansion over unstimulated cells and a minimum CFSE-low frequency of 0.002% (template counts) or 0.001% (read counts). Clones detected in sequenced pre-transplant spleen, lymph node, or MLR CFSE-low populations of the donor or recipient were defined as mappable. Cumulative frequency of alloreactive clones was calculated as a percentage of all sequences weighted by copy number. TCRdb carries this immuneACCESS record with in-frame sequences only. Its versions omit some clonotypes, under half of them owing to an unresolved V gene in the studies checked, with the rest unexplained. V and J calls and clone size are as listed in that table; D and trimming were resolved from the DNA. For this sample the table gives tens of thousands of clones, of which 90% to 95% were detected only once. Jointly, the top ten make up less than 0.6% of the sample.

The starting material was unstimulated CD8+ T cells sorted from spleen or lymph node cells, obtained before intestinal transplant. The chain joins TRBV11-2 to TRBJ2-7, with TRBD2 identical over 9 junction bases. This TCR came from a human donor who received an intestinal transplant. The DNA is TGTGCCAGCAGCTTACCCACTAGCGGGTACTACGAGCAGTACTTC. It codes for CASSLPTSGYYEQYF.